The 24 T cell receptor beta chains listed next were all sequenced from one sample in a study of CD8 T cells in ankylosing spondylitis. Which antigens these TCRs recognize remains unknown. MiXCR was run by TCRdb on the 5' RACE reads, yielding one entry per CDR3 protein. The sample yields about 540,000 distinct CDR3 sequences, roughly 12% seen once. Study-level findings and limits: Blood of patients with ankylosing spondylitis appeared to be characterized by a TCR beta motif of several highly homologous variants.

Sequences were obtained from blood, either unsorted or a sorted T cell fraction (not recorded which). The receptors here all came from a male donor with ankylosing spondylitis.

The chain carries TRBV20-1 and TRBJ2-1, with TRBD2 matching over 10 bases. Germline lookup yields CDR1 DFQATT and CDR2 SNEGSKA (reference sequence). After removal of 0 bases from V and 1 base from J, the junction contained 6 bases not matched to a gene. The CDR3 spans 17 residues. The CDR3 DNA sequence: TGCAGTGCTAGAGATCCGAGCGGGAGGGCTTCCTACAATGAGCAGTTCTTC. As protein: CSARDPSGRASYNEQFF.

This clonotype was detected many times. This chain uses TRBV12-3 or TRBV12-4 with TRBJ1-3, with D unresolved. Trimming removed 6 bases at V and 0 bases at J, with 6 bases between. CDR3 length: 13 amino acids. CDR3 region: CASSLSSGNTIYF. In DNA form, the CDR3 reads TGTGCCAGCAGCCTGAGCTCTGGAAACACCATATATTTT.

This clonotype has only a few counts. The chain has TRBV6-2 or TRBV6-3 and TRBJ2-1; tentatively, D is TRBD1 or TRBD2 (5 bases each). The CDR3 covers 13 residues. From germline, CDR1 is MNHEY and CDR2 SVGEGT. V lost 10 bases to trimming and J lost 2 bases, with 12 bases between them. The CDR3 sequence is CAIRDQPYNEQFF. As DNA, the CDR3 is TGTGCCATCCGGGACCAGCCCTACAATGAGCAGTTCTTC.

This clonotype was seen repeatedly, ten times or more. The V gene is TRBV29-1, the J gene TRBJ1-4; no reliable D call. In germline, CDR1 is SQVTM, CDR2 ANQGSEA. This CDR3 region has 12 residues. The V end lost 4 bases, the J end lost 10 bases, and 13 bases lay between the germline ends. The CDR3 here is CSVVVSIGKLFF. The CDR3 DNA reads as TGCAGCGTTGTTGTATCAATTGGAAAACTGTTTTTT.

The rearrangement links TRBV28 to TRBJ1-5; weak D call: TRBD1 (6 bases). Trimming left V 5 bases short and J 5 bases short, with 16 bases between. Germline assignment: CDR1 MDHEN and CDR2 SYDVKM. This CDR3 is built from 15 residues. This chain's CDR3 is CASSPSGQTYQPQHF. The CDR3 nucleotides are TGTGCCAGCAGTCCCTCCGGACAGACCTATCAGCCCCAGCATTTT.

The chain recombines TRBV29-1 with TRBJ1-1; D is possibly TRBD1 (6 bases). CDR1 and CDR2 from the germline V gene are SQVTM and ANQGSEA. The CDR3 totals 14 residues. The ends were cut back, 0 bases at V and 5 bases at J, with 13 bases in the middle. This chain's CDR3 is CSVEDPLRGTEAFF. CDR3 sequence (DNA): TGCAGCGTTGAAGATCCCCTCAGGGGAACTGAAGCTTTCTTT. Supplemented by reference TRBV29-1 and TRBJ1-1, the full variable domain reads SAVISQKPSRDICQRGTSLTIQCQVDSQVTMMFWYRQQPGQSLTLIATANQGSEATYESGFVIDKFPISRPNLTFSTLTVSNMSPEDSSIYLCSVEDPLRGTEAFFGQGTRLTVV.

This clonotype occurred many times. The DNA of the CDR3 is TGTGCCAGCAGCCAAGAGGGACAGGAATCAGATACGCAGTATTTT. As protein: CASSQEGQESDTQYF. The chain has TRBV4-2 and TRBJ2-3; 8 bases align to TRBD1. The germline gives CDR1 LGHNA, CDR2 YNFKEQ. The CDR3 runs 15 residues. Trimming took 0 bases from V and 4 from J; bases not matched to a gene: 3.

In its sample, this clonotype was seen once. Being one base from a much bigger clone, this may be a read error. The rearrangement uses TRBV12-3 or TRBV12-4 and TRBJ2-5; D remains unclear. CDR3 length equals 13 residues. Trimming took 5 bases from V and 13 from J, leaving 20 bases between them. The CDR3 DNA follows: TGTGCCAGCAGTCCTAGTCGGCCGTCGGCCCTGTACTTC. This codes for CASSPSRPSALYF.

There are a few counts of this clonotype. The V call is TRBV6-5, the J call TRBJ1-5; D might be TRBD1 (5 bases). Trimming took off 0 bases at V and 0 bases at J, with 12 bases between the two ends. The CDR3 sequence is 17 residues long. Germline V CDR1 and CDR2: MNHEY, SVGAGI. The CDR3 protein is CASSYSTPGNSNQPQHF. The CDR3 coding sequence is TGTGCCAGCAGTTACTCGACGCCAGGGAATAGCAATCAGCCCCAGCATTTT.

This clonotype was recorded at least ten times. This chain connects TRBV7-8 to TRBJ2-1, with 8 positions matching TRBD2. J gave up 8 bases and V 0 bases, and 6 bases lay outside the gene matches. This CDR3 comprises 15 residues. CDR1 is SGHVS, CDR2 FQNEAQ, per germline. This chain's CDR3 is CASSLAARTSYEQFF. CDR3 in DNA: TGTGCCAGCAGCTTAGCGGCTAGGACTAGCTATGAGCAGTTCTTC.

V is TRBV28 and J is TRBJ1-5; D gene uncertain. The germline V gene has CDR1 MDHEN and CDR2 SYDVKM. There are 14 residues in the CDR3. Trimming left V 6 bases short and J 11 bases short, with 20 bases between. The CDR3 is CASSPFVLRVAQHF. The CDR3 DNA follows: TGTGCCAGCAGCCCCTTTGTCCTCCGCGTAGCCCAGCATTTT.

The rearrangement joins TRBV19 to TRBJ2-1, with D possibly being TRBD1 (6 bases). Trimming removed 3 bases from V and 7 bases from J, with 13 bases in between. The CDR3 is 14 residues long. CDR1 is LNHDA and CDR2 is SQIVND in the germline V gene (reference sequence). The CDR3 nucleotides are TGTGCCAGTAGTATCGCCATCACAGGGAATGAGCAGTTCTTC. Translated, it gives CASSIAITGNEQFF. Full variable domain (outside the CDR3, taken from reference TRBV19 and TRBJ2-1): DGGITQSPKYLFRKEGQNVTLSCEQNLNHDAMYWYRQDPGQGLRLIYYSQIVNDFQKGDIAEGYSVSREKKESFPLTVTSAQKNPTAFYLCASSIAITGNEQFFGPGTRLTVL.

Only a few counts were recorded for this clonotype. The chain joins TRBV11-2 to TRBJ2-1; D might be TRBD2 (5 bases). This CDR3 region has 13 residues. Germline V lookup: CDR1 SGHAT, CDR2 FQNNGV. V was cut by 7 bases and J by 7 bases, with 14 bases left in between. CDR3 nucleotides: TGTGCCAGCACCTATCAACGAGGGAATGAGCAGTTCTTC. This codes for CASTYQRGNEQFF.

The chain is built from TRBV20-1 and TRBJ2-1; TRBD2 aligns across 13 bases. CDR3 length equals 14 residues. V was clipped by 4 bases and J by 7 bases; unmatched bases: 4. Germline V lookup: CDR1 DFQATT, CDR2 SNEGSKA (reference sequence). CDR3 amino acids: CSAKTSGRGNEQFF. The CDR3 DNA reads TGCAGTGCTAAAACTAGCGGGAGGGGAAATGAGCAGTTCTTC.

V is TRBV29-1 and J is TRBJ2-2, with D perhaps TRBD2 (6 bases). There are 14 residues in the CDR3. Per germline, CDR1 SQVTM and CDR2 ANQGSEA. V was clipped by 5 bases and J by 1 base, with 11 bases between them. In DNA form, the CDR3 reads TGCAGCGTTAGGATGCGGGAGAACACCGGGGAGCTGTTTTTT. As protein: CSVRMRENTGELFF.

This clonotype was seen a few times. The chain is built from TRBV5-1 and TRBJ2-5; the match to TRBD2 covers 7 bases. Germline lookup yields CDR1 SGHRS and CDR2 YFSETQ. This CDR3 region has 16 residues. The ends lost 0 bases at V and 5 bases at J; junction bases unmatched: 10. In DNA form, the CDR3 reads TGCGCCAGCAGCTTGGCCGGGACTAACGGTCGGGAGACCCAGTACTTC. Translation gives CASSLAGTNGRETQYF.

This clonotype was counted a few times. The rearrangement uses TRBV10-1 and TRBJ2-1, with TRBD2 matching 7 bases. V was pared by 5 bases and J by 4 bases, with 2 bases of the junction left unmatched. The CDR3 length is 13 residues. CDR1 is WNHNN, CDR2 SYGVQD, per germline (reference sequence). CDR3 loop: CASSREVYNEQFF. The DNA of the CDR3 is TGCGCCAGCAGTCGGGAGGTTTACAATGAGCAGTTCTTC.

This clonotype was observed a handful of times. The genes are TRBV5-1 and TRBJ2-3; D unclear. Trimming removed 5 bases at V and 4 bases at J, with 11 bases between. The CDR3 has 13 residues. CDR1 is SGHRS and CDR2 is YFSETQ in the germline V gene. In DNA, the CDR3 is TGCGCCAGCAGTAGCAGTCCCGCAGATACGCAGTATTTT. Encoded protein: CASSSSPADTQYF.

This clonotype has a count of ten or more. The V and J genes are TRBV3-1 and TRBJ2-3; 7 nucleotides match TRBD2. CDR3 length equals 14 residues. CDR1 and CDR2 from the germline V gene are LGHDT and YNNKEL (reference sequence). V shed 4 bases, J shed 2 bases, and the junction held 3 bases outside the gene matches. The CDR3 nucleotides read TGTGCCAGCAGCCCTAGCGGTTTCACAGATACGCAGTATTTT. Translation gives CASSPSGFTDTQYF.

The chain links TRBV7-9 to TRBJ1-3; TRBD1 agrees at 11 bases. The germline gives CDR1 SEHNR, CDR2 FQNEAQ (reference sequence). The CDR3 sequence is 16 residues long. The trim removed 5 bases at V and 2 bases at J, leaving 5 bases unmatched. The CDR3 nucleotides are TGTGCCAGCAGCCCTGGACAGGGGGCGCCTGGAAACACCATATATTTT. Its translation: CASSPGQGAPGNTIYF.

The chain joins TRBV6-5 to TRBJ1-1, with 11 bases fitting TRBD1. V was clipped by 2 bases and J by 4 bases; unmatched bases: 9. CDR1 is MNHEY, CDR2 SVGAGI, per germline. CDR3 size: 17 residues. The chain's CDR3 is CASSYLGTGGSGTEAFF. CDR3 DNA sequence: TGTGCCAGCAGTTACCTAGGGACAGGGGGGTCTGGCACTGAAGCTTTCTTT.

Many counts were recorded for this clonotype. The rearrangement joins TRBV4-1 to TRBJ2-4; 9 nucleotides match TRBD2. The junction had 10 bases not matched to a gene; V was cut back by 4 bases and J by 6 bases. The CDR3 runs 16 residues. Per the germline V gene, CDR1 is MGHRA and CDR2 is YSYEKL. The CDR3 sequence is CASSRSSGEGVNIQYF. The CDR3 coding sequence is TGCGCCAGCAGCCGTTCTAGCGGGGAGGGGGTAAACATTCAGTACTTC.

The chain has TRBV12-3 or TRBV12-4 and TRBJ2-5, with D hard to call. The V gene lost 2 bases and the J gene lost 5 bases, with 9 bases spanning the gap. This CDR3 spans 13 amino acids. The CDR3 sequence is CASSLMNVETQYF. The CDR3 DNA sequence: TGTGCCAGCAGTTTAATGAACGTTGAGACCCAGTACTTC.

This clonotype was picked up a small number of times. This sequence joins TRBV27 and TRBJ2-6, with 7 bases identical to TRBD1. The trim removed 5 bases at V and 1 base at J, leaving 5 bases unmatched. The V gene's germline CDR1 is MNHEY and CDR2 SMNVEV (reference sequence). This CDR3 has 16 amino acids. This CDR3 is CASSPGQVSGANVLTF. The CDR3, as DNA: TGTGCCAGCAGTCCCGGACAGGTTTCTGGGGCCAACGTCCTGACTTTC.